This T cell receptor (beta chain) was sequenced during a study of T cell responses to AZD1222 COVID-19 vaccine. The CDR3 covers 14 residues. V lost 3 bases and J 4 bases, leaving 13 bases between the germline ends. From germline, CDR1 is LNHDA and CDR2 SQIVND (reference sequence). The assay was immunoSEQ multiplex PCR, and TCRdb's table has in-frame clones only and misses some. This sample yields under 200,000 clones, of which less than 95% are seen a single time; 0.64% belongs to the top ten. General study points: Sampled repertoires all dated from after the peak T cell response.

A word on this clone: Antigen specificity is unknown.

The TCR sequence derives from an adult in good health. The source was peripheral blood, collected on day 0 of AZD1222 vaccination. This chain joins TRBV19 and TRBJ2-7; possible D gene TRBD1, 6 bases. The CDR3 loop is CASSIARGEYEQYF. The CDR3 nucleotides are TGTGCCAGTAGTATTGCCAGGGGAGAGTACGAGCAGTACTTC.